The next 23 T cell receptor beta chains were all read from a single sample in a study of blood T cell repertoires in COVID-19. Clones were sequenced by immunoSEQ multiplex PCR, and TCRdb holds only the in-frame ones, with some missing. The sample consists of tens of thousands of clones, 86% of them appearing once. The sample comprised peripheral blood. These receptors all stem from a man aged 50-59 years with active COVID-19.

The genes are TRBV28 and TRBJ1-2; 11 bases match TRBD1. The J segment lost 6 bases and the V segment lost 8 bases, leaving 8 bases of the junction unmatched. From germline, CDR1 is MDHEN and CDR2 SYDVKM. This CDR3 contains 14 residues. CDR3 loop: CASSRTGGDDGYTF. Here the CDR3 DNA reads TGTGCCAGCTCCCGGACAGGGGGCGACGATGGCTACACCTTC.

The chain employs TRBV6-1 and TRBJ2-3; 7 positions agree with TRBD1. Germline CDR1 MNHNS, CDR2 SASEGT. The CDR3 is made up of 17 amino acids. Trimming took 2 bases from V and 5 from J; bases not matched to a gene: 13. In DNA form, the CDR3 reads TGTGCCAGCAGTGAACTAAGGAGGACAGGAGGTGGAGATACGCAGTATTTT. This gives the protein CASSELRRTGGGDTQYF.

The chain is built from TRBV19 and TRBJ2-1; 15 nucleotides align to TRBD2. This CDR3 is built from 14 residues. CDR1 LNHDA and CDR2 SQIVND come from the germline V gene (reference sequence). Unmatched junction bases numbered 6, after V lost 6 bases and J lost 12 bases. CDR3 nucleotides: TGTGCCAGTAGCCGGACTAGCGGGAGGGCCTTGCAGTTCTTC. This translates into CASSRTSGRALQFF.

The chain joins TRBV12-5 to TRBJ1-1; D is undetermined. The germline CDR1 and CDR2 sequences are LGHNT and FRNRAP. CDR3 length: 12 residues. V lost 7 bases to trimming and J lost 9 bases, with 15 bases between them. The CDR3 nucleotides read TGTGCTAGTGCCCCCTTGAGAGGGAAAGCTTTCTTT. It codes for CASAPLRGKAFF.

The CDR3 spells CASSSRNNTGELFF. CDR3 bases: TGTGCCAGCAGCTCCAGAAATAACACCGGGGAGCTGTTTTTT. The chain uses TRBV21-1 and TRBJ2-2; the table's TRBD1 call for D was not verified on the DNA. TRBV21-1 is given as a pseudogene. The CDR3 sequence is 14 residues long.

This clone was detected once. This chain joins TRBV6-4 and TRBJ1-2; D uncertain. Trimming cost V 6 bases and J 0 bases, with 11 bases left between them. The CDR3 has 14 amino acids. In germline, CDR1 is MRHNA, CDR2 SNTAGT. CDR3 protein: CASSPDLANYGYTF. CDR3 nucleotide sequence: TGTGCCAGCAGCCCTGACCTAGCTAACTATGGCTACACCTTC.

The gene calls are TRBV5-1 and TRBJ1-1; TRBD1 aligns across 7 bases. The CDR3 totals 15 residues. Per the germline V gene, CDR1 is SGHRS and CDR2 is YFSETQ. The trim removed 5 bases at V and 5 bases at J, leaving 12 bases unmatched. The CDR3 loop reads CASRGSTGRSTEAFF. Written as DNA, the CDR3 is TGCGCCAGCAGGGGGTCGACAGGGCGATCGACTGAAGCTTTCTTT. Variable domain in full (rest from reference TRBV5-1 and TRBJ1-1): KAGVTQTPRYLIKTRGQQVTLSCSPISGHRSVSWYQQTPGQGLQFLFEYFSETQRNKGNFPGRFSGRQFSNSRSEMNVSTLELGDSALYLCASRGSTGRSTEAFFGQGTRLTVV.

This chain links TRBV5-1 with TRBJ1-1; TRBD1 matches 9 bases. This CDR3 region has 16 residues. Looked up from germline, CDR1 is SGHRS and CDR2 is YFSETQ. J lost 0 bases, V lost 1 base, and 4 bases had no gene match. CDR3 region: CASSLKGQGLNTEAFF. In DNA, the CDR3 is TGCGCCAGCAGCTTGAAGGGACAGGGTTTGAACACTGAAGCTTTCTTT.

This chain uses TRBV7-8 with TRBJ1-5, with D hard to call. Trimming removed 2 bases at V and 2 bases at J, with 10 bases between. CDR1 and CDR2 from the germline V gene are SGHVS and FQNEAQ. CDR3 length: 15 residues. DNA of the CDR3: TGTGCCAGCAGCTTAACGGACGGGGGCAATCAGCCCCAGCATTTT. This sequence encodes CASSLTDGGNQPQHF.

The J gene is TRBJ2-5, the V gene TRBV18, with D perhaps matching TRBD1 (5 bases). Trimming removed 1 base from V and 3 bases from J, with 6 bases in between. Germline assignment: CDR1 KGHSH and CDR2 LQKENI. CDR3 size: 13 residues. CDR3 DNA sequence: TGTGCCAGCTCACCACAGGGGAAAGAGACCCAGTACTTC. Protein product: CASSPQGKETQYF.

This chain uses TRBV6-2 or TRBV6-3 with TRBJ2-7; 10 nucleotides agree with TRBD2. After removal of 2 bases from V and 0 bases from J, the junction contained 10 bases not matched to a gene. CDR1 and CDR2 (germline): MNHEY, SVGEGT. The CDR3 runs 18 residues. DNA of the CDR3: TGTGCCAGCAGTTACGCTACTAGCGGGATCCTAAGCTCCTACGAGCAGTACTTC. It specifies CASSYATSGILSSYEQYF.

This chain links TRBV5-1 with TRBJ1-1; 9 nucleotides match TRBD1. CDR1 SGHRS and CDR2 YFSETQ come from the germline V gene. CDR3 length: 17 residues. J was trimmed by 0 bases and V by 4 bases; bases with no gene match: 10. The CDR3 reads CASSIGTGSIMNTEAFF. As DNA, the CDR3 is TGCGCCAGCAGCATAGGGACAGGGAGCATTATGAACACTGAAGCTTTCTTT. The full variable domain, in which reference TRBV5-1 and TRBJ1-1 provide the parts outside the CDR3, is KAGVTQTPRYLIKTRGQQVTLSCSPISGHRSVSWYQQTPGQGLQFLFEYFSETQRNKGNFPGRFSGRQFSNSRSEMNVSTLELGDSALYLCASSIGTGSIMNTEAFFGQGTRLTVV.

In DNA form, the CDR3 reads TGTGCCAGCAGTTTATTCTCGGCGGGGGGGCAGAACACCGGGGAGCTGTTTTTT. Its translation is CASSLFSAGGQNTGELFF. V gene TRBV27 combines with J gene TRBJ2-2; 9 bases agree with TRBD2. The germline CDR1 and CDR2 sequences are MNHEY and SMNVEV (reference sequence). V shed 1 base and J 1 base; nucleotides not matched to a gene: 7. This CDR3 has 18 amino acids.

CDR3 in DNA: TGTGCCAGCAGTGAACGACTACCCCAGGGGGCCCAGTACTTC. It codes for CASSERLPQGAQYF. This chain uses TRBV6-1 with TRBJ2-5; 7 positions agree with TRBD1. The CDR3 is 14 amino acids. V shed 2 bases and J 9 bases; nucleotides not matched to a gene: 9. Germline lookup yields CDR1 MNHNS and CDR2 SASEGT.

The chain uses TRBV10-2 and TRBJ1-2; weak D call: TRBD1 (6 bases). The CDR3 is made up of 14 amino acids. Trimming took off 0 bases at V and 8 bases at J, with 13 bases between the two ends. Germline lookup yields CDR1 WSHSY and CDR2 SAAADI. The CDR3 DNA is TGCGCCAGCAGTGAGTCACAGGGAGTAGGGGGCTACACCTTC. This sequence encodes CASSESQGVGGYTF.

This clone was picked up one time. The chain recombines TRBV4-1 with TRBJ2-1, with 10 bases matching TRBD2. The CDR3 loop spans 17 amino acids. Germline CDR1 and CDR2: MGHRA and YSYEKL. V was clipped by 0 bases and J by 7 bases; unmatched bases: 9. CDR3 nucleotide sequence: TGCGCCAGCAGCCAAGAGGCTAGCGGGGGTGTTTGGAATGAGCAGTTCTTC. As protein: CASSQEASGGVWNEQFF.

CDR3: CASSPTRQGPSGNTIYF. The CDR3 DNA reads as TGTGCCAGCTCACCAACCCGGCAGGGCCCCTCTGGAAACACCATATATTTT. This chain connects TRBV18 to TRBJ1-3; possibly TRBD1 for D (5 bases). CDR1 is KGHSH, CDR2 LQKENI, per germline. This CDR3 has 17 amino acids. Trimming removed 2 bases at V and 0 bases at J, with 14 bases between.

This chain links TRBV18 with TRBJ1-1; D remains unclear. Per the germline V gene, CDR1 is KGHSH and CDR2 is LQKENI. CDR3 length: 15 residues. Trimming took 3 bases from V and 2 from J, leaving 13 bases between them. In DNA, the CDR3 is TGTGCCAGCTCACCCTCGGGGTCTGGAAACACTGAAGCTTTCTTT. Translating it yields CASSPSGSGNTEAFF.

For the CDR3, the DNA is TGCGCCAGCAGCTTGGGACAGGGGGCGCGAGAGACCCAGTACTTC. Its translation is CASSLGQGARETQYF. The V call is TRBV5-1, the J call TRBJ2-5, with 10 bases fitting TRBD1. This CDR3 is 15 amino acids long. Trimming cost V 0 bases and J 4 bases; bases outside gene matches: 3. In germline, CDR1 is SGHRS, CDR2 YFSETQ.

V and J are TRBV6-1 and TRBJ2-3, with D possibly TRBD2 on 5 matching bases. The germline gives CDR1 MNHNS, CDR2 SASEGT. This CDR3 has 15 residues. V lost 4 bases, J lost 2 bases, and 13 bases lay in between. The CDR3, as DNA: TGTGCCAGCAGTGCAGCTAGCTCTCCCACAGATACGCAGTATTTT. It encodes CASSAASSPTDTQYF.

The chain carries TRBV6-1 and TRBJ2-3; tentatively, D is TRBD2 (6 bases). CDR3 length: 15 amino acids. V lost 3 bases, J lost 3 bases, and 13 bases lay in between. CDR1 is MNHNS and CDR2 is SASEGT in the germline V gene. The CDR3 protein is CASSEAGRTTDTQYF. The DNA of the CDR3 is TGTGCCAGCAGTGAGGCGGGGAGAACGACAGATACGCAGTATTTT.

The chain joins TRBV27 to TRBJ1-4, with unresolved D. CDR3 size: 17 residues. V was shortened by 6 bases and J by 0 bases, with 17 bases between the two germline ends. Looked up from germline, CDR1 is MNHEY and CDR2 is SMNVEV (reference sequence). The CDR3 bases are TGTGCCAGCAGCTACCGGTTGAACGCTGCAACTAATGAAAAACTGTTTTTT. It yields the protein CASSYRLNAATNEKLFF.

This clone was detected a few times. V is TRBV7-9 and J is TRBJ2-1; 11 bases align to TRBD2. From germline, CDR1 is SEHNR and CDR2 FQNEAQ (reference sequence). The CDR3 runs to 17 residues. J gave up 5 bases and V 2 bases, and 8 bases lay outside the gene matches. DNA for the CDR3: TGTGCCAGCAGCTTATTTTTGGGGACTAGCGGTAACAATGAGCAGTTCTTC. Translated, it gives CASSLFLGTSGNNEQFF.